This T cell receptor (beta chain) stems from a study of T cells after somatic rescue of genetic block. Only in-frame clones appear in the TCRdb table, and some are missing; sequencing was by immunoSEQ multiplex PCR. The sample has 110,000 or so clones; around nine tenths are singletons. The CDR3 length is 12 residues. The germline V gene has CDR1 GTSNPN and CDR2 SVGIG (reference sequence). The ends lost 5 bases at V and 4 bases at J; junction bases unmatched: 3. The V gene is TRBV30, the J gene TRBJ1-1; TRBD1 agrees at 8 bases. This clonotype was obtained from a woman aged 18-29 years. The specimen was peripheral blood mononuclear cells (PBMCs). The CDR3 DNA reads TGTGCCTGGCAGGGGGCGGGCACTGAAGCTTTCTTT. Encoded protein: CAWQGAGTEAFF.